The 8 T cell receptor beta chains below all came from one sample that was sequenced in a study of T cell responses to AZD1222 COVID-19 vaccine. Generated by immunoSEQ multiplex PCR, the TCRdb table keeps only in-frame clones and is missing some. The data contain under 200,000 clones, approximately 90% of them singletons. Source: peripheral blood, taken on day 0 of AZD1222 vaccination. These receptors all stem from an adult in good health.

The chain has TRBV11-2 and TRBJ2-1, with 7 bases fitting TRBD2. This CDR3 is built from 14 residues. The germline V gene encodes CDR1 SGHAT and CDR2 FQNNGV. V shed 5 bases, J shed 7 bases, and the junction held 8 bases outside the gene matches. The CDR3 nucleotides read TGTGCCAGCAGCCCAATTGTGCGGGAGAATGAGCAGTTCTTC. Translation: CASSPIVRENEQFF.

This clone has only one observation. The rearrangement links TRBV4-3 to TRBJ1-2; D ambiguous. Looked up from germline, CDR1 is LGHNA and CDR2 is YSLEER. This CDR3 has 15 amino acids. The V end was cut by 4 bases, the J end by 0 bases, with 12 bases between. CDR3 loop: CASSPEILANYGYTF. The CDR3 bases are TGCGCCAGCAGCCCTGAAATACTCGCTAACTATGGCTACACCTTC.

The chain combines TRBV18 with TRBJ2-7; 8 nucleotides align to TRBD2. The germline gives CDR1 KGHSH, CDR2 LQKENI. CDR3 length equals 13 residues. V lost 3 bases, J lost 10 bases, and 8 bases stayed unmatched. The CDR3, as DNA: TGTGCCAGCTCACCGACGCGGGGGGCCTATCAGTACTTC. Translation: CASSPTRGAYQYF.

The V and J genes are TRBV30 and TRBJ2-1; 14 positions agree with TRBD2. This CDR3 has 16 amino acids. The germline gives CDR1 GTSNPN, CDR2 SVGIG (reference sequence). V lost 0 bases and J lost 9; bases outside the gene matches: 7. This chain's CDR3 is CAWSVGTSGSLVEQFF. The CDR3 nucleotides read TGTGCCTGGAGTGTCGGGACTAGCGGGAGCTTGGTTGAGCAGTTCTTC.

A single count supports this clone. The chain uses TRBV19 and TRBJ1-5; maybe TRBD1 (5 bases). The CDR3 runs to 14 residues. CDR1 and CDR2 (germline): LNHDA, SQIVND (reference sequence). V gave up 7 bases and J gave up 5 bases, with 15 bases separating them. CDR3 amino acids: CASTESTAYQPQHF. The CDR3 nucleotides read TGTGCCAGTACCGAATCGACAGCTTATCAGCCCCAGCATTTT.

As to this clone: Other DNA sequences of this sample code for an identical CDR3. V is TRBV20-1 and J is TRBJ1-2; no clear D. V was shortened by 3 bases and J by 6 bases, with 5 bases between the two germline ends. The CDR3 consists of 10 residues. The germline CDR1 and CDR2 sequences are DFQATT and SNEGSKA (reference sequence). The chain's CDR3 is CSARLDGYTF. CDR3 bases: TGCAGTGCTAGGCTCGATGGCTACACCTTC.

This chain connects TRBV6-5 to TRBJ2-7, with a possible D match to TRBD2 (5 bases). V lost 0 bases, J lost 2 bases, and 11 bases lay in between. The CDR3 contains 15 residues. Germline CDR1 MNHEY, CDR2 SVGAGI. The CDR3 coding sequence is TGTGCCAGCAGTTACTCCGGACTTAAGCCCTACGAGCAGTACTTC. Residues: CASSYSGLKPYEQYF.

The genes are TRBV19 and TRBJ2-2; 12 positions match TRBD2. Trimming took 10 bases from V and 7 from J; bases not matched to a gene: 13. This CDR3 is 16 amino acids long. CDR1 LNHDA and CDR2 SQIVND come from the germline V gene (reference sequence). CDR3 sequence: CATTNLLAGGYGELFF. The CDR3 DNA sequence: TGTGCCACGACAAACCTTCTAGCGGGAGGGTACGGGGAGCTGTTTTTT.